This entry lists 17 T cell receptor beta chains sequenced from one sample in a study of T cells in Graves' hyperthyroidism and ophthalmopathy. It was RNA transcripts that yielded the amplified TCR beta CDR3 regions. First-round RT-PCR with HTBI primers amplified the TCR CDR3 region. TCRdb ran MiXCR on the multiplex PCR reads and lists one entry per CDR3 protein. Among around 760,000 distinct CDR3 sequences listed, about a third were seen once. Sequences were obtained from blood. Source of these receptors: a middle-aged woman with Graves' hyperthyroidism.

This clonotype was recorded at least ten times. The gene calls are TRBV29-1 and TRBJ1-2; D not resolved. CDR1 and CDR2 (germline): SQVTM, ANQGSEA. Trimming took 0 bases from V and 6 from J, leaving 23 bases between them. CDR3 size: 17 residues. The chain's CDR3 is CSVEDGPGFLMKDGYTF. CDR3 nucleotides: TGCAGCGTTGAAGATGGGCCGGGATTCCTGATGAAAGATGGCTACACCTTC.

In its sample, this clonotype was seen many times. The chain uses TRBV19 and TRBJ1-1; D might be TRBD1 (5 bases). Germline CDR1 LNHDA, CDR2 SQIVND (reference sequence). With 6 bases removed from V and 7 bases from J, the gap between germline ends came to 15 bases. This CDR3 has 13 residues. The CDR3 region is CASSLTTGGEAFF. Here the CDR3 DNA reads TGTGCCAGTAGCCTAACTACCGGGGGTGAAGCTTTCTTT.

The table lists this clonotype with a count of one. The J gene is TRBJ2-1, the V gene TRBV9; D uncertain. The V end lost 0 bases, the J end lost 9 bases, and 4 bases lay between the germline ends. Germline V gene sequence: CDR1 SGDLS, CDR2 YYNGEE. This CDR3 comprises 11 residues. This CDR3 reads CASSVGSEQFF. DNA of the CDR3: TGTGCCAGCAGCGTAGGTAGTGAGCAGTTCTTC.

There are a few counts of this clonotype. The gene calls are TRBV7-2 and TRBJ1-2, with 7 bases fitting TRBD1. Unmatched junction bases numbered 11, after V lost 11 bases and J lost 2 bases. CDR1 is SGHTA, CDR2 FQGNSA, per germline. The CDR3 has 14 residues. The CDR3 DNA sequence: TGTGCCTGGAGTGTACCAGGGGGGAACTATGGCTACACCTTC. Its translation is CAWSVPGGNYGYTF.

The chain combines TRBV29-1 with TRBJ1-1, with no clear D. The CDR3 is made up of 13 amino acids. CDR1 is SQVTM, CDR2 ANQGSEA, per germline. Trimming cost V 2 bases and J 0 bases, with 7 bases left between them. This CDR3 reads CSVELTVNTEAFF. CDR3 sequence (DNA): TGCAGCGTTGAATTGACTGTGAACACTGAAGCTTTCTTT.

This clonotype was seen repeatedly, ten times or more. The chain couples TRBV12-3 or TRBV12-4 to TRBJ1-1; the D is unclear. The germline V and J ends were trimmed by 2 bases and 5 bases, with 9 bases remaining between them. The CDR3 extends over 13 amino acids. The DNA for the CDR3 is TGTGCCAGCAGTTTAAGCCTCAAGACTGAAGCTTTCTTT. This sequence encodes CASSLSLKTEAFF.

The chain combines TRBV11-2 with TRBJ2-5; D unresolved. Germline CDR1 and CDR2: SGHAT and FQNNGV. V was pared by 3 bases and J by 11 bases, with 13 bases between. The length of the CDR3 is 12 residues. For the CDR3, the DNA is TGTGCCAGCAGCTTTGGTCGCGGACCTCAGTACTTC. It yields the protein CASSFGRGPQYF.

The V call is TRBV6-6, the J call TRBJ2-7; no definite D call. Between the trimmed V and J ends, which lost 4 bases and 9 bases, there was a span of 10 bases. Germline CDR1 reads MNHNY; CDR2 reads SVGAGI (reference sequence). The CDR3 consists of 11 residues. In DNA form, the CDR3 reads TGTGCCAGCAGTTTATTCGCAGGGCAGTACTTC. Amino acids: CASSLFAGQYF.

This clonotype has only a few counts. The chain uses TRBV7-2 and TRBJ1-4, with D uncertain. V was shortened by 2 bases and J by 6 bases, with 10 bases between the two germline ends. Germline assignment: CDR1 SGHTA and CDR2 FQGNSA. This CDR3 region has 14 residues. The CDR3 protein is CASSLLPTDEKLFF. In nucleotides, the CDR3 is TGTGCCAGCAGCTTACTACCGACGGATGAAAAACTGTTTTTT. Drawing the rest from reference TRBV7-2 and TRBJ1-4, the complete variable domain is GAGVSQSPSNKVTEKGKDVELRCDPISGHTALYWYRQSLGQGLEFLIYFQGNSAPDKSGLPSDRFSAERTGGSVSTLTIQRTQQEDSAVYLCASSLLPTDEKLFFGSGTQLSVL.

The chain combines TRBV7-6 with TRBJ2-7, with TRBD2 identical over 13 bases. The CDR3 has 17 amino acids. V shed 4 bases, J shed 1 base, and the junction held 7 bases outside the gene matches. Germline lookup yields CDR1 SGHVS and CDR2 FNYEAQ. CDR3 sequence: CASSSTGTSGISYEQYF. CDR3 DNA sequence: TGTGCCAGCAGCTCAACCGGGACTAGCGGGATATCCTACGAGCAGTACTTC.

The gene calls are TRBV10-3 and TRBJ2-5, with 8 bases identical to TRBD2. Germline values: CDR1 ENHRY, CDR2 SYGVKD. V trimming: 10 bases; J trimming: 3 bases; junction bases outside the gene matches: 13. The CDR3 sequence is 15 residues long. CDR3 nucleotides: TGTGCCAGCAGAACAATAGCGGGAAGAAAAGAGACCCAGTACTTC. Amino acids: CASRTIAGRKETQYF.

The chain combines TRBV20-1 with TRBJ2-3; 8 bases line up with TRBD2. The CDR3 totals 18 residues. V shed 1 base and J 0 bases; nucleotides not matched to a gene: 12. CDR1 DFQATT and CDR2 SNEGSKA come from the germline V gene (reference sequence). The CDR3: CSARGGLEREISTDTQYF. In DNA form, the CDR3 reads TGCAGTGCTAGAGGGGGGCTCGAGCGGGAGATTAGCACAGATACGCAGTATTTT.

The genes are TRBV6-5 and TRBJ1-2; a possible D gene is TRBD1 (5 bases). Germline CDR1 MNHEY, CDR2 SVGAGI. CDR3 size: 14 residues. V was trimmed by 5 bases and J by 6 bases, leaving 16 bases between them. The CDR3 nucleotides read TGTGCCAGCAGTGAAACGAGCTGGGGGGATGGCTACACCTTC. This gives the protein CASSETSWGDGYTF.

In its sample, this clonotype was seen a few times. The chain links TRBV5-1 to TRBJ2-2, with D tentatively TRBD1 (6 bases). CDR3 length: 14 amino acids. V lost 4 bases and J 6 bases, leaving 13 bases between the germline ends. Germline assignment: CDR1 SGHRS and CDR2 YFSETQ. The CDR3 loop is CASSATGSPGELFF. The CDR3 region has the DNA TGCGCCAGCAGCGCAACAGGGAGTCCCGGGGAGCTGTTTTTT.

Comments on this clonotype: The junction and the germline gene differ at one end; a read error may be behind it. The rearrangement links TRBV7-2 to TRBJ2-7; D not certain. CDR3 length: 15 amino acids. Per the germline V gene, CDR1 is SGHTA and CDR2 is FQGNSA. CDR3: CASSQDMVSSYEQYF. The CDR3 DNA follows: TGCGCCAGCAGCCAAGATATGGTCAGCTCCTACGAGCAGTACTTC.

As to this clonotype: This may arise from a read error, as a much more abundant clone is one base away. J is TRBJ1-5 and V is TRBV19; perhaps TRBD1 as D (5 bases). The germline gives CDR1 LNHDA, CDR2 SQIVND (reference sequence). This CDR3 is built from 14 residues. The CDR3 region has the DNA TGTGCCAGTAGTATACAGGGTGATAATCGGCCCCAGCATTTT. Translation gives CASSIQGDNRPQHF.

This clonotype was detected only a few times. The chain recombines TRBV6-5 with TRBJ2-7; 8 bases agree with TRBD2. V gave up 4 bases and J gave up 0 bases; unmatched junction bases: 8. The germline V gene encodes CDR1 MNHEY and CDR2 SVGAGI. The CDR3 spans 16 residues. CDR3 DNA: TGTGCCAGCAGTTCCCGTGGTAGCGGGAACTCCTACGAGCAGTACTTC. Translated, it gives CASSSRGSGNSYEQYF.